This T cell receptor (beta chain) was documented in a study of identical twins. The CDR3 sequence is 12 residues long. Trimming shortened V by 0 bases and J by 6 bases, and 6 bases separated the two germline ends. Germline V gene lookup returns CDR1 LGHDT and CDR2 YNNKEL (reference sequence). In the case of this clonotype: As yet, its antigen is unknown.

Regarding the study as a whole: Abundant beta clonotypes from cord blood bore fewer insertions; memory repertoires lacked this pattern.

TCRdb ran MiXCR on the 5' RACE reads and lists one entry per CDR3 protein. The repertoire consists of about 520,000 distinct CDR3 sequences, with under 25% occurring once and the leading ten covering 0.91%. Only healthy Caucasians were included as donors. These sequences were also reported in another study, on T cells expressing NK-cell markers. From that second work: Dominant NKG2C+ clonotype frequencies of roughly 1.0-7.5% of CD8+ T cells were measured in over 5 donors.

The TCR comes from a woman between 18 and 30 years old in good health. The chain links TRBV3-1 to TRBJ2-7; perhaps D is TRBD1 or TRBD2 (5 bases each). The specimen was CD4+ T cells sorted from blood. The CDR3 sequence is CASSQDGTEQYF. CDR3 sequence (DNA): TGTGCCAGCAGCCAAGATGGGACCGAGCAGTACTTC.